The table lists the clone carrying this TCR beta chain with many counts. The antigen remains undetermined. TCRdb re-called the reads through MiXCR, storing one row per CDR3 protein. This table has roughly 990,000 distinct CDR3 sequences, approximately 31% appearing once. The data were obtained in a study of T cell repertoires in cytomegalovirus infection. General study results and limits: CMV-specific TCR beta clonotypes restricted by HLA-C dominated the ex vivo response.

Per the germline V gene, CDR1 is SGHVS and CDR2 is FNYEAQ. The CDR3 runs 12 residues. V was cut by 10 bases and J by 4 bases, with 13 bases left in between. The sequence was obtained from a human donor in good health (CMV status not recorded). Some clones in this sample may be carry-over from other donors' samples. Sequences were derived from cultured CD8+ T cells from PBMCs, sampled from culture after CMV antigen stimulation. The chain combines TRBV7-6 with TRBJ1-2, with a tentative D call TRBD1 (5 bases). CDR3 nucleotide sequence: TGTGCCACCGTACAGGTTGTCTATGGCTACACCTTC. Translated, it gives CATVQVVYGYTF.